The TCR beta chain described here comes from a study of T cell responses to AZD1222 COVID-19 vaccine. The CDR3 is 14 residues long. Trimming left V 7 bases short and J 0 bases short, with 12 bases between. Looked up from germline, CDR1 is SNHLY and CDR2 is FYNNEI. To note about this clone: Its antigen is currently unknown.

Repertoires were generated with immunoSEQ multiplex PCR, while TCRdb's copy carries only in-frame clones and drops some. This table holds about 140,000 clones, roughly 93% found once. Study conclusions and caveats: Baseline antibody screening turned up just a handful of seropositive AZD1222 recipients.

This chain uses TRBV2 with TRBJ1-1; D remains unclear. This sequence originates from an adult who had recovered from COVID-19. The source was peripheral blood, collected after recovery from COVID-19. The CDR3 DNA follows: TGTGCCAGCAAAGTAGGCCTTATGAACACTGAAGCTTTCTTT. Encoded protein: CASKVGLMNTEAFF.